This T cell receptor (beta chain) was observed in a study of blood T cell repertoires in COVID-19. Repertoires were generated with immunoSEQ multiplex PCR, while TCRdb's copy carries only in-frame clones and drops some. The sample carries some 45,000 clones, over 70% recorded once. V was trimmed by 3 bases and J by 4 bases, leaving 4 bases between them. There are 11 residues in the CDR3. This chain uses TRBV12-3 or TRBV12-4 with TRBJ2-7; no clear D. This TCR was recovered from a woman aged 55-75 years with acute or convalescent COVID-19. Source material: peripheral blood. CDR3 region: CASSFSYEQYF. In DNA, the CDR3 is TGTGCCAGCAGTTTTAGTTACGAGCAGTACTTC.